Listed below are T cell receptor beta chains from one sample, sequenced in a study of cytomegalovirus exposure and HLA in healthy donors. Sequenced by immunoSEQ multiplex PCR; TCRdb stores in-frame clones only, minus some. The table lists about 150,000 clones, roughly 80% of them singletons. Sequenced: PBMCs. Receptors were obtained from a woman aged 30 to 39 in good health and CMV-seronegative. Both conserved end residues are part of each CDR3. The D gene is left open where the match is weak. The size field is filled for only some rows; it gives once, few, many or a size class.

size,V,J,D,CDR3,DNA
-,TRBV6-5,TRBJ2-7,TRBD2,CASSLVAGGSYEQYF,TGTGCCAGCAGTTTGGTAGCGGGGGGGTCCTACGAGCAGTACTTC
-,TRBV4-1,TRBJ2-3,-,CASSHRADTQYF,TGCGCCAGCAGCCATCGCGCAGATACGCAGTATTTT
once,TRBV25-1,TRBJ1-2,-,CASSAPRSGSYGYTF,TGTGCCAGCAGTGCCCCCCGATCGGGATCCTATGGCTACACCTTC
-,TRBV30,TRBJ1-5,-,CAWTSNSNQPQHF,TGTGCCTGGACATCCAATAGCAATCAGCCCCAGCATTTT
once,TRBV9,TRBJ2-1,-,CASSAGQNEQFF,TGTGCCAGCAGCGCCGGACAAAATGAGCAGTTCTTC
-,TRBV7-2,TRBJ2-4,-,CASSPGHIQYF,TGTGCCAGCAGCCCAGGGCACATTCAGTACTTC
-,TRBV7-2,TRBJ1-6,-,CASSFRSDSPLHF,TGTGCCAGCAGCTTCCGGTCGGATTCACCCCTCCACTTT
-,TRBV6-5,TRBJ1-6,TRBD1,CASSYSGQGHSPLHF,TGTGCCAGCAGTTACTCGGGACAGGGTCATTCACCCCTCCACTTT
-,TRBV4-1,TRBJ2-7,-,CASSQEWVRRGPPYEQYF,TGCGCCAGCAGCCAAGAGTGGGTCCGGCGGGGCCCCCCTTACGAGCAGTACTTC
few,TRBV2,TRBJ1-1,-,CASVREVGTEAFF,TGTGCCAGCGTGAGGGAAGTGGGCACTGAAGCTTTCTTT
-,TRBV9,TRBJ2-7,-,CASSGGIGTYEQYF,TGTGCCAGCAGCGGAGGGATTGGGACCTACGAGCAGTACTTC
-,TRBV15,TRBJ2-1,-,CATSRGSDDYNEQFF,TGTGCCACCAGCAGAGGTAGCGACGACTACAATGAGCAGTTCTTC
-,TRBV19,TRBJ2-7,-,CASSMSTGREYEQYF,TGTGCCAGTAGTATGTCTACAGGGAGGGAATACGAGCAGTACTTC
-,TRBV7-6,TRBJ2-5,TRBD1,CASSFRDRGWETQYF,TGTGCCAGCAGCTTTCGGGACAGGGGATGGGAGACCCAGTACTTC
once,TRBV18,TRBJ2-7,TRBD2,CASSPGLANYEQYF,TGTGCCAGCTCCCCCGGACTAGCGAACTACGAGCAGTACTTC
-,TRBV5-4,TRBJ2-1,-,CASSLGVAVNEQFF,TGTGCCAGCAGCTTGGGGGTAGCGGTAAATGAGCAGTTCTTC
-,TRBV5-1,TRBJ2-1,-,CASSLRTDNEQFF,TGCGCCAGCAGCTTGAGGACAGACAATGAGCAGTTCTTC
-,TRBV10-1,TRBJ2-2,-,CASSLSVLRGGELFF,TGCGCCAGCAGTTTGTCGGTCCTACGAGGCGGGGAGCTGTTTTTT
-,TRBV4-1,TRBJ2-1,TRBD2,CASSERGGVGNEQFF,TGCGCCAGCAGCGAGCGGGGGGGCGTTGGAAATGAGCAGTTCTTC
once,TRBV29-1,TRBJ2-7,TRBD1,CSVEVGQGAHEQYF,TGCAGCGTTGAAGTGGGACAGGGGGCCCACGAGCAGTACTTC
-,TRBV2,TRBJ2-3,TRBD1,CASSADRAGTDTQYF,TGTGCCAGCAGTGCGGACAGGGCGGGCACAGATACGCAGTATTTT
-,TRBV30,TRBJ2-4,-,CAWSVRGGIAKNIQYF,TGTGCCTGGAGTGTACGAGGAGGAATAGCCAAAAACATTCAGTACTTC
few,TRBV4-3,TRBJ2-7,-,CASSQDRVSYEQYF,TGCGCCAGCAGCCAAGACAGGGTCTCCTACGAGCAGTACTTC
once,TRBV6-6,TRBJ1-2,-,CASYFNYGYTF,TGTGCCAGCTACTTTAACTATGGCTACACCTTC
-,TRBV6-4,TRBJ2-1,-,CASRTARSDGSYNEQFF,TGTGCCAGCAGGACGGCGCGGAGTGATGGTTCCTACAATGAGCAGTTCTTC
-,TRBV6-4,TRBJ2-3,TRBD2,CASSPSGTSGTYSTDTQYF,TGTGCCAGCAGTCCCTCCGGGACTAGCGGGACTTATAGCACAGATACGCAGTATTTT
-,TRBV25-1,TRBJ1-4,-,CASSPQGWGEKLFF,TGTGCCAGCAGTCCCCAGGGCTGGGGTGAAAAACTGTTTTTT
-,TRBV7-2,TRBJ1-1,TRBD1,CASSPPEVITGGNTEAFF,TGTGCCAGCAGCCCCCCCGAGGTCATTACAGGGGGGAACACTGAAGCTTTCTTT
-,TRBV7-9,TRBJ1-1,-,CASSLAGWQGNTEAFF,TGTGCCAGCAGCTTAGCGGGTTGGCAGGGGAACACTGAAGCTTTCTTT
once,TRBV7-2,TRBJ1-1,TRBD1,CASSGRRDRGTEAFF,TGTGCCAGCAGCGGTCGTCGGGACAGGGGCACTGAAGCTTTCTTT
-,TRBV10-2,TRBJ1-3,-,CATLGPGAKGNTIYF,TGCGCCACTCTGGGGCCAGGGGCGAAAGGAAACACCATATATTTT
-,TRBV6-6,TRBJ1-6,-,CASSYSEGQDLHF,TGTGCCAGCAGTTACTCAGAGGGCCAAGACCTCCACTTT
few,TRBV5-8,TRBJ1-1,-,CASSLIAAFF,TGTGCCAGCAGCTTGATAGCTGCTTTCTTT
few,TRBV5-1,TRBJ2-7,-,CASSLEERQYEQYF,TGCGCCAGCAGCTTGGAAGAAAGACAGTACGAGCAGTACTTC
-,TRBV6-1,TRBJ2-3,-,CASSETLLFTQYF,TGTGCCAGCAGTGAAACGTTACTGTTTACGCAGTATTTT
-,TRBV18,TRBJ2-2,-,CASSLSRVANTGELFF,TGTGCCAGCTCCCTTTCCCGGGTTGCGAACACCGGGGAGCTGTTTTTT
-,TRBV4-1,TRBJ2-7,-,CASSQVGHWGEQYF,TGCGCCAGCAGCCAAGTGGGACATTGGGGCGAGCAGTACTTC
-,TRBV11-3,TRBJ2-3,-,CASSLGIQSTDTQYF,TGTGCCAGCAGCTTAGGCATACAGAGCACAGATACGCAGTATTTT
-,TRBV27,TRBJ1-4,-,CASRTGSSNEKLFF,TGTGCCAGCAGAACAGGGTCGTCTAATGAAAAACTGTTTTTT
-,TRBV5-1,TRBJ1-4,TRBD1,CASSFGDRPSNEKLFF,TGCGCCAGCAGCTTTGGGGACAGACCATCTAATGAAAAACTGTTTTTT
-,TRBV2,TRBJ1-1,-,CASSGEPRVTEAFF,TGTGCCAGCAGTGGAGAGCCCCGGGTCACTGAAGCTTTCTTT
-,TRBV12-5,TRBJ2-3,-,CASGSSGRTDTQYF,TGTGCTAGTGGTTCAAGCGGGCGCACAGATACGCAGTATTTT
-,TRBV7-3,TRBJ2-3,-,CASSFGVSDVDTQYF,TGTGCCAGCAGCTTCGGGGTTTCTGACGTCGATACGCAGTATTTT
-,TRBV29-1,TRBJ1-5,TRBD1,CSVQKGGSGQPQHF,TGCAGCGTGCAGAAAGGGGGCTCAGGTCAGCCCCAGCATTTT
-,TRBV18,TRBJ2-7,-,CASSAGVTYEQYF,TGTGCCAGCTCCGCAGGGGTGACCTACGAGCAGTACTTC
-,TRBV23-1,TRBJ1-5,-,CASSPTGSKGNQPQHF,TGCGCCAGCAGCCCAACAGGGAGCAAGGGCAATCAGCCCCAGCATTTT
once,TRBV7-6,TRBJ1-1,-,CASSLAPDSPNTEAFF,TGTGCCAGCAGCTTAGCGCCGGACAGCCCGAACACTGAAGCTTTCTTT
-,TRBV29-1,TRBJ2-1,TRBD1,CSVDGTGSSYNEQFF,TGCAGCGTTGATGGGACAGGGAGCTCCTACAATGAGCAGTTCTTC
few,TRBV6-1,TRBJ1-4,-,CASSELVRGNEKLFF,TGTGCCAGCAGTGAACTCGTTAGAGGGAATGAAAAACTGTTTTTT
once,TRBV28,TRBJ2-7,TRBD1,CASRGQLYEQYF,TGTGCCAGCCGGGGACAGTTGTACGAGCAGTACTTC
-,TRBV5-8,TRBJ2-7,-,CASSLITGNTYEQYF,TGTGCCAGCAGCTTGATCACAGGAAATACCTACGAGCAGTACTTC
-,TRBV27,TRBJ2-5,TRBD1,CASSSGQGTQETQYF,TGTGCCAGCAGTTCGGGACAGGGAACGCAAGAGACCCAGTACTTC
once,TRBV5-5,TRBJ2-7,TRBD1,CASSWGTGDYEQYF,TGTGCCAGCAGCTGGGGGACAGGTGACTACGAGCAGTACTTC
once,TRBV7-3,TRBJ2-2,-,CASSPGTYTGELFF,TGTGCCAGCAGCCCCGGGACTTACACCGGGGAGCTGTTTTTT
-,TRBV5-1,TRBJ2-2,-,CASSPGGGELFF,TGCGCCAGCAGCCCCGGCGGCGGGGAGCTGTTTTTT